A selection of T cell receptor beta chains follows, all from one sample in a study of regulatory T cells in long-lasting Graves disease. TCRdb itself ran the multiplex PCR reads through MiXCR, one entry per CDR3 protein. Of 600,000 to 800,000 distinct CDR3 sequences in the sample, 30% were seen once. Here the sequenced sample was peripheral blood mononuclear cells (PBMCs), taken when the disease was refractory, from a patient treated with antithyroid drugs. The receptors come from a female donor with Graves disease. Each CDR3 is given with its conserved first and last residue. A D gene is named only where the DNA matches it firmly. Clone size is shown for a subset of rows, as once, few, many or a class of expanded clone.

TRBJ2-5 TRBV7-3 few . CASSIRDSWETQYF TGTGCCAGCAGCATACGGGACTCATGGGAGACCCAGTACTTC
TRBJ2-5 TRBV11-2 few TRBD2 CASSQRTSGRAAPETQYF TGTGCCAGCAGTCAGAGGACTAGCGGGAGGGCCGCCCCAGAGACCCAGTACTTC
TRBJ1-5 TRBV7-9 . . CASSVGGGVVQPQHF TGTGCCAGCAGCGTGGGAGGGGGGGTGGTTCAGCCCCAGCATTTT
TRBJ1-1 TRBV12-3/TRBV12-4 . . CASWEVGNPEAFF TGTGCGAGCTGGGAGGTCGGGAACCCTGAAGCTTTCTTT
TRBJ1-2 TRBV12-3/TRBV12-4 few TRBD1 CASSLRQGAMGGYTF TGTGCCAGCAGTTTACGACAGGGTGCGATGGGTGGCTACACCTTC
TRBJ1-1 TRBV3-1 . . CASSQGVRSEAFF TGTGCCAGCAGCCAAGGGGTCAGGTCTGAAGCTTTCTTT
TRBJ1-4 TRBV9 . TRBD1 CASSASTGGDEKLFF TGTGCCAGCAGCGCGTCGACAGGGGGAGATGAAAAACTGTTTTTT
TRBJ2-3 TRBV28 . . CASREGGSRTDTQYF TGTGCCAGCAGGGAGGGAGGTTCTCGCACAGATACGCAGTATTTT
TRBJ1-1 TRBV12-3/TRBV12-4 many . CASREADRLEAFF TGTGCCAGCAGAGAGGCAGATAGACTAGAAGCTTTCTTT
TRBJ2-5 TRBV7-9 . TRBD2 CASSNQGLAGQETQYF TGTGCCAGCAGCAATCAAGGACTAGCGGGACAAGAGACCCAGTACTTC
TRBJ2-7 TRBV6-2/TRBV6-3 . TRBD2 CASSFSAGHSYEQYF TGTGCCAGCAGCTTCTCAGCGGGGCACTCCTACGAGCAGTACTTC
TRBJ2-2 TRBV28 . TRBD2 CAGERGKDTGELFF TGTGCCGGAGAGCGGGGTAAGGACACCGGGGAGCTGTTTTTT
TRBJ1-6 TRBV6-1 . . CASSDNPTPDNSPLHF TGTGCCAGCAGCGACAACCCGACACCGGATAATTCACCCCTCCACTTT
TRBJ1-1 TRBV10-2 . . CASSDGGLTEAFF TGCGCCAGCAGTGATGGGGGCCTCACTGAAGCTTTCTTT
TRBJ1-1 TRBV20-1 many . CSAPPGTPEAFF TGCAGCGCACCCCCCGGGACACCTGAAGCTTTCTTT
TRBJ1-1 TRBV7-3 few . CASSWDPTNTEAFF TGTGCCAGCAGCTGGGACCCTACGAACACTGAAGCTTTCTTT
TRBJ2-5 TRBV28 many . CASSPDTFQETQYF TGTGCCAGCAGTCCCGACACTTTTCAAGAGACCCAGTACTTC
TRBJ1-1 TRBV20-1 few . CSARDRHTEAFF TGCAGTGCTAGAGATCGACACACTGAAGCTTTCTTT
TRBJ1-6 TRBV28 many TRBD1 CATNSGQGAGSPLHF TGTGCCACGAATTCGGGACAGGGGGCAGGATCACCCCTCCACTTT
TRBJ1-5 TRBV7-9 . . CASSLGLPDQPQHF TGTGCCAGCAGCTTAGGTCTCCCCGATCAGCCCCAGCATTTT
TRBJ1-2 TRBV4-1 . . CASSQVVFTESNYGYTF TGCGCCAGCAGCCAAGTTGTGTTTACAGAGTCTAACTATGGCTACACCTTC
TRBJ2-5 TRBV6-2/TRBV6-3 few . CASSYLGEYQETQYF TGTGCCAGCAGTTACCTAGGGGAGTACCAAGAGACCCAGTACTTC
TRBJ1-5 TRBV12-3/TRBV12-4 . . CASSLVSKQPQHF TGTGCCAGCAGTTTAGTCAGTAAACAGCCCCAGCATTTT
TRBJ1-5 TRBV2 many . CASSENVGRDQPQHF TGTGCCAGCAGTGAAAACGTAGGTCGGGATCAGCCCCAGCATTTT
TRBJ1-3 TRBV5-1 . . CASSDGNSGNTIYF TGCGCCAGTTCAGACGGAAACTCTGGAAACACCATATATTTT
TRBJ1-5 TRBV2 . TRBD1 CASIQSGTGALEPQHF TGTGCCAGCATCCAATCCGGGACAGGGGCATTGGAGCCCCAGCATTTT
TRBJ1-5 TRBV27 few . CASSLFWSSNQPQHF TGTGCCAGCAGTTTATTCTGGAGTAGCAATCAGCCCCAGCATTTT
TRBJ2-7 TRBV20-1 . TRBD1 CSAGTGGDEQYF TGCAGTGCTGGGACAGGGGGCGACGAGCAGTACTTC
TRBJ1-2 TRBV5-1 . TRBD1 CASILSPGQGDYGYTF TGCGCCAGCATCCTTTCGCCGGGACAGGGGGACTATGGCTACACCTTC
TRBJ2-4 TRBV15 few . CATSRDQGAGEYF TGTGCCACCAGCAGAGATCAAGGGGCAGGGGAGTACTTC
TRBJ2-7 TRBV12-5 . . CASGYGPTYEQYF TGTGCTAGTGGCTACGGGCCTACCTACGAGCAGTACTTC
TRBJ2-2 TRBV7-9 . . CASSDSGQITGELFF TGTGCCAGCAGCGATTCGGGTCAAATCACCGGGGAGCTGTTTTTT
TRBJ1-2 TRBV7-9 . . CASSLGTPRGDYGYTF TGTGCCAGCAGCTTGGGGACTCCCCGGGGGGATTATGGCTACACCTTC
TRBJ2-3 TRBV2 . . CASSGHGVGDTQYF TGTGCCAGCAGTGGGCACGGCGTAGGAGATACGCAGTATTTT
TRBJ1-1 TRBV6-2/TRBV6-3 . . CASSEGSNTEAFF TGTGCCAGCAGTGAAGGGTCAAACACTGAAGCTTTCTTT
TRBJ1-4 TRBV6-1 few . CASSNRAPIATNEKLFF TGTGCCAGCAGTAACCGCGCTCCAATTGCAACTAATGAAAAACTGTTTTTT
TRBJ2-7 TRBV29-1 . . CSARLTDEQYF TGCAGCGCGCGACTGACAGACGAGCAGTACTTC
TRBJ1-5 TRBV6-2/TRBV6-3 few . CASSYDGYNQPQHF TGTGCCAGCAGTTACGACGGATACAATCAGCCCCAGCATTTT
TRBJ2-4 TRBV10-2 . TRBD2 CASSDLGGGAKNIQYF TGCGCCAGCAGTGACCTGGGCGGGGGGGCCAAAAACATTCAGTACTTC
TRBJ1-4 TRBV28 few . CASNREEKLFF TGTGCCAGCAATCGGGAGGAAAAACTGTTTTTT
TRBJ1-5 TRBV12-3/TRBV12-4 many . CASSYGFNQPQHF TGTGCCAGCAGTTACGGTTTCAATCAGCCCCAGCATTTT
TRBJ2-7 TRBV28 few TRBD2 CASKRTSGSSYEQYF TGTGCCAGCAAACGGACTAGCGGGAGCTCCTACGAGCAGTACTTC
TRBJ2-7 TRBV9 . . CASSVDLNYEQYF TGTGCCAGCAGCGTAGATCTCAACTACGAGCAGTACTTC
TRBJ1-1 TRBV2 many . CASSDPTGLTEAFF TGTGCCAGCAGTGATCCGACAGGTCTCACTGAAGCTTTCTTT
TRBJ2-7 TRBV29-1 . . CSVGAGPYEQYF TGCAGCGTTGGAGCGGGTCCGTACGAGCAGTACTTC
TRBJ1-5 TRBV2 . TRBD1 CASSLETGTGSGNQPQHF TGTGCCAGCAGTTTAGAGACCGGGACAGGGAGCGGCAATCAGCCCCAGCATTTT
TRBJ2-5 TRBV12-3/TRBV12-4 many TRBD2 CASRPGLAKETQYF TGTGCCAGCAGACCAGGACTAGCAAAAGAGACCCAGTACTTC
TRBJ2-5 TRBV6-1 few TRBD2 CASSSSGGFQETQYF TGTGCCAGCAGCTCTAGCGGAGGGTTTCAAGAGACCCAGTACTTC
TRBJ1-1 TRBV28 many TRBD1 CASSTTGGLTEAFF TGTGCCAGCAGTACCACAGGGGGGCTCACTGAAGCTTTCTTT
TRBJ2-1 TRBV19 . . CASSPRGGIDEQFF TGTGCCAGTAGTCCCAGGGGGGGGATCGATGAGCAGTTCTTC
TRBJ2-7 TRBV19 . . CASSTGFYEQYF TGTGCCAGTAGTACTGGGTTCTACGAGCAGTACTTC
TRBJ1-1 TRBV20-1 few TRBD1 CSARTGSTEAFF TGCAGTGCTAGGACAGGGTCCACTGAAGCTTTCTTT
TRBJ1-1 TRBV14 . . CASSQDRGGSNTEALF TGTGCCAGCAGCCAAGATAGGGGAGGGTCGAACACTGAAGCTCTCTTT